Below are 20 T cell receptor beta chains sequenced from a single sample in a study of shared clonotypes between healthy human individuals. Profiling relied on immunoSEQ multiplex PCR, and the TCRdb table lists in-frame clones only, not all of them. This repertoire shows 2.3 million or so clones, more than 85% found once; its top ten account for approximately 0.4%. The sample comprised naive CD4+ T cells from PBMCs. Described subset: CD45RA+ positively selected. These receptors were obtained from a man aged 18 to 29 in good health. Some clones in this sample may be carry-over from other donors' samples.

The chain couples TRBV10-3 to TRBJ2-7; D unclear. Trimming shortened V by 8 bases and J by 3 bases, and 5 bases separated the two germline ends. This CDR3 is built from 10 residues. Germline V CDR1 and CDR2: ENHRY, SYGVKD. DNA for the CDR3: TGTGCCATCGGGGTCTACGAGCAGTACTTC. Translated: CAIGVYEQYF.

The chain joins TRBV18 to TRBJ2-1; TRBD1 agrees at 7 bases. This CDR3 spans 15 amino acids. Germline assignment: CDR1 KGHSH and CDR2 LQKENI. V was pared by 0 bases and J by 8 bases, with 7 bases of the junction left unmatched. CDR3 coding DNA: TGTGCCAGCTCACCACCCACAGGGGCTGGGGATGAGCAGTTCTTC. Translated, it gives CASSPPTGAGDEQFF.

CDR3 sequence (DNA): TGTGCCAGCAGTGAAGATCCCAGGGAAAAGCAGTACTTC. The encoded protein is CASSEDPREKQYF. The chain links TRBV6-1 to TRBJ2-7; the D gene is possibly TRBD1 (5 bases). Germline V gives CDR1 MNHNS, CDR2 SASEGT. The CDR3 contains 13 residues. The V end lost 1 base, the J end lost 8 bases, and 12 bases lay between the germline ends.

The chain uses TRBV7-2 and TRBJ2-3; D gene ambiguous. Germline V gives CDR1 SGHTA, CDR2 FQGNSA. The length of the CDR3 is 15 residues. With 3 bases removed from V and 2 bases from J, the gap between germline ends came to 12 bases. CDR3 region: CASSFNGLSTDTQYF. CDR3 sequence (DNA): TGTGCCAGCAGCTTTAATGGGTTGTCCACAGATACGCAGTATTTT.

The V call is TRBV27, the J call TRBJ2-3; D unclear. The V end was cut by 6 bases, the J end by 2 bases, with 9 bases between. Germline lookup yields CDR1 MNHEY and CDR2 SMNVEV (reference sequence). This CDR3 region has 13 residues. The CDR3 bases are TGTGCCAGCAGAACCCACGACACAGATACGCAGTATTTT. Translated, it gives CASRTHDTDTQYF.

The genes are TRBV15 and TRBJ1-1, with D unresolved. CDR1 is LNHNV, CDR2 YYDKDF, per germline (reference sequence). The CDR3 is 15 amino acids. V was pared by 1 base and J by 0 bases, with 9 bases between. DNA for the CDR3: TGTGCCACCAGCAGAGGTGCCATTTTGAACACTGAAGCTTTCTTT. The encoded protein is CATSRGAILNTEAFF.

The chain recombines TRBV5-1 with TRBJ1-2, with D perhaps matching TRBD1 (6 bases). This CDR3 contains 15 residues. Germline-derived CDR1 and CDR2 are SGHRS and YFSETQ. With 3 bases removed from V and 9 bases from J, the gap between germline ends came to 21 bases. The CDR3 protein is CASSSRGGAVYSYTF. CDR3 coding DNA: TGCGCCAGCAGCTCCCGTGGGGGGGCTGTGTATAGCTACACCTTC.

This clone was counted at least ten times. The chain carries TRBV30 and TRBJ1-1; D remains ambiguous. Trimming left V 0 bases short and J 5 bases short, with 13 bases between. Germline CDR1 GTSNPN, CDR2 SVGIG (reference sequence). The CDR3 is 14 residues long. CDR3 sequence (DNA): TGTGCCTGGAGTGTACGCGGTTCGATAACTGAAGCTTTCTTT. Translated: CAWSVRGSITEAFF.

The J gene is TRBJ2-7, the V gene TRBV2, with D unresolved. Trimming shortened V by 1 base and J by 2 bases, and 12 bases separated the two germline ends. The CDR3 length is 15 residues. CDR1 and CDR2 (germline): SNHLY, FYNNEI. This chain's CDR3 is CASSEEAGPTYEQYF. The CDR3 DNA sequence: TGTGCCAGCAGTGAAGAGGCAGGCCCAACCTACGAGCAGTACTTC.

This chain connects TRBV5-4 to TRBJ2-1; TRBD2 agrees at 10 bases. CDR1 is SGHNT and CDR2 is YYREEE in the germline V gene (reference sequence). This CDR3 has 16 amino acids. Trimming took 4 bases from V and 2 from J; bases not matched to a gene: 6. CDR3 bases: TGTGCCAGCAGCGCTAGCGGGGGAGGGGCCTACAATGAGCAGTTCTTC. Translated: CASSASGGGAYNEQFF.

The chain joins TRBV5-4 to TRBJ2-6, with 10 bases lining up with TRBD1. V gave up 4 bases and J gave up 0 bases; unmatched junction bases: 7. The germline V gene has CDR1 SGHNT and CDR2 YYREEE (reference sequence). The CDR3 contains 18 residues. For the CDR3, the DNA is TGTGCCAGCAGCGCCTGGGACAGGGGTGCCTCTGGGGCCAACGTCCTGACTTTC. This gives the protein CASSAWDRGASGANVLTF.

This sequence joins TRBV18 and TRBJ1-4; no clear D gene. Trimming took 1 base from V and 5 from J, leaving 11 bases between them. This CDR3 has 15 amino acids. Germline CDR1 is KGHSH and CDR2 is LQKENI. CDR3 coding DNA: TGTGCCAGCTCACCACTCCAACCCCCCAATGAAAAACTGTTTTTT. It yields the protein CASSPLQPPNEKLFF.

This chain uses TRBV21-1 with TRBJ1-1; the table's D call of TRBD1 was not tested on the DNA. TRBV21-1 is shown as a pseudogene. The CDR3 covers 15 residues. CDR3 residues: CASSFRDSLNTEAFF. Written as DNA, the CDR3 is TGTGCCAGCAGCTTCCGGGACAGCTTGAACACTGAAGCTTTCTTT.

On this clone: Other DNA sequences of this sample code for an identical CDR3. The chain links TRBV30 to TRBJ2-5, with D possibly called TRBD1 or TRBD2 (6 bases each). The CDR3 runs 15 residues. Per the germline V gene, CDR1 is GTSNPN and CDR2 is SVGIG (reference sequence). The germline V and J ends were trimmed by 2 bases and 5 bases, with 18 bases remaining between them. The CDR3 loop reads CAWSRGQGGRETQYF. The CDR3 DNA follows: TGTGCCTGGAGTCGGGGGCAGGGAGGACGTGAGACCCAGTACTTC.

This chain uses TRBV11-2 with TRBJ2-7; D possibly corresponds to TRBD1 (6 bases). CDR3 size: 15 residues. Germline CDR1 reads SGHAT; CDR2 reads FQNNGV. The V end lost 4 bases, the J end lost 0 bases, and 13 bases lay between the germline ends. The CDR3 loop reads CASSSNRVLSYEQYF. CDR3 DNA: TGTGCCAGCAGCTCAAACAGGGTACTCTCCTACGAGCAGTACTTC.

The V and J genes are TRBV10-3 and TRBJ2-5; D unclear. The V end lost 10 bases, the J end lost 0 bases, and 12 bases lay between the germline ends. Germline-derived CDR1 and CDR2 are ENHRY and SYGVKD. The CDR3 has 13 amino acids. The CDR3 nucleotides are TGTGCCAGTAGACGTGGGGACCAAGAGACCCAGTACTTC. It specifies CASRRGDQETQYF.

Here the CDR3 reads CASSLSGRHSSREQYF. CDR3 nucleotides: TGTGCCAGCAGTTTATCCGGGCGGCATTCCTCTAGAGAGCAGTACTTC. This rearrangement joins TRBV28 to TRBJ2-7; D is unclear. The CDR3 sequence is 16 residues long. Germline CDR1 MDHEN, CDR2 SYDVKM. Trimming removed 1 base at V and 7 bases at J, with 20 bases between.

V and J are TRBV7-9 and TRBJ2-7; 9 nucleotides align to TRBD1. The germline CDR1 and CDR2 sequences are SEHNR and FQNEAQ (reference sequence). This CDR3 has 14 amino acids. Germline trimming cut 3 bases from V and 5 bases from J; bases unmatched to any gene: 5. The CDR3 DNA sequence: TGTGCCAGCAGCTTGGGGACAGGGTCCCACGAGCAGTACTTC. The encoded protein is CASSLGTGSHEQYF. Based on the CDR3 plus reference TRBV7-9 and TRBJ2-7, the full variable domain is DTGVSQNPRHKITKRGQNVTFRCDPISEHNRLYWYRQTLGQGPEFLTYFQNEAQLEKSRLLSDRFSAERPKGSFSTLEIQRTEQGDSAMYLCASSLGTGSHEQYFGPGTRLTVT.

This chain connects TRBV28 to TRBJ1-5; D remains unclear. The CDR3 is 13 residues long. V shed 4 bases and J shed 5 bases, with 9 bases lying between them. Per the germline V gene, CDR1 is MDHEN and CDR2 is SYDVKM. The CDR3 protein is CASSSPPYQPQHF. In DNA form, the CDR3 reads TGTGCCAGCAGTTCACCTCCTTATCAGCCCCAGCATTTT. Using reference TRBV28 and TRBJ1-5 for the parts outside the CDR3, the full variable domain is DVKVTQSSRYLVKRTGEKVFLECVQDMDHENMFWYRQDPGLGLRLIYFSYDVKMKEKGDIPEGYSVSREKKERFSLILESASTNQTSMYLCASSSPPYQPQHFGDGTRLSIL.

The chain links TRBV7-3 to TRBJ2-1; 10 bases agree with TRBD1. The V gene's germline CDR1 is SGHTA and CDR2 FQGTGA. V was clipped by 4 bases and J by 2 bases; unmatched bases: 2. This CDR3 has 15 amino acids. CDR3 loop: CASSSGTGAYNEQFF. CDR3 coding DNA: TGTGCCAGCAGCTCCGGGACAGGGGCCTACAATGAGCAGTTCTTC.